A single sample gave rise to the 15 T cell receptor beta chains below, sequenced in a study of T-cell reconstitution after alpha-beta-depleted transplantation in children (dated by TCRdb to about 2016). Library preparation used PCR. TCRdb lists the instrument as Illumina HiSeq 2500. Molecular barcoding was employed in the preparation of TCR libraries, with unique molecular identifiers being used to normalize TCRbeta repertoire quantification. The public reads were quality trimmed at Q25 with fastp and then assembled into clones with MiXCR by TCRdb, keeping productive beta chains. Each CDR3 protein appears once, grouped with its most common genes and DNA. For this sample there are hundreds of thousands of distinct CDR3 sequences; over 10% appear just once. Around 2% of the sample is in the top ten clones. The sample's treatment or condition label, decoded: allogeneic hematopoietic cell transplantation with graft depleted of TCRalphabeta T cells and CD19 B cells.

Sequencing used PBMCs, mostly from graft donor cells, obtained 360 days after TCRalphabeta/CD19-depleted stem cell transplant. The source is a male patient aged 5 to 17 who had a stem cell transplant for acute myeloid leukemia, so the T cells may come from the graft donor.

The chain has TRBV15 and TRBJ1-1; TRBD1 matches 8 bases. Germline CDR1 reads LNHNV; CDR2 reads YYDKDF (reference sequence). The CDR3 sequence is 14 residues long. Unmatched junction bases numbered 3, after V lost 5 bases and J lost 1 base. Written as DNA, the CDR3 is TGTGCCACCAGCTTCGGGACAGGGAACACTGAAGCTTTCTTT. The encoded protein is CATSFGTGNTEAFF.

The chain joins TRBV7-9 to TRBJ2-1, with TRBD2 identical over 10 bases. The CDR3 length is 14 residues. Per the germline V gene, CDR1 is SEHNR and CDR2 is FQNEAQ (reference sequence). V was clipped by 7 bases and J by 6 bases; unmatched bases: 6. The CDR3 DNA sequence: TGTGCCAGCACACATGGGACTAGCGCCAATGAGCAGTTCTTC. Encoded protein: CASTHGTSANEQFF.

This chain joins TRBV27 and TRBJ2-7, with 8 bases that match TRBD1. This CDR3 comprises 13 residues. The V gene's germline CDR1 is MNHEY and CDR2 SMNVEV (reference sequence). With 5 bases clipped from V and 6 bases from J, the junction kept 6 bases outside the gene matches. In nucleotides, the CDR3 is TGTGCCAGCAGTGCCAGACAGGGGCCCGAGCAGTACTTC. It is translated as CASSARQGPEQYF.

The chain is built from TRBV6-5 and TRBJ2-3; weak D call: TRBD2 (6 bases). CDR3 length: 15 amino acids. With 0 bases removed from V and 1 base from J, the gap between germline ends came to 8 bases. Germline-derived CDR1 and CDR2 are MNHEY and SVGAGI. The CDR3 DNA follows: TGTGCCAGCAGTTACTCGGCTAGCGGCACAGATACGCAGTATTTT. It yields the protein CASSYSASGTDTQYF.

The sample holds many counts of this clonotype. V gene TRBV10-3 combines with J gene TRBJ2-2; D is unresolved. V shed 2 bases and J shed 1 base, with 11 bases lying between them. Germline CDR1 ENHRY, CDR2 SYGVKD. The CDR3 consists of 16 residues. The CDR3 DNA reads TGTGCCATCAGTGAGCCAATTAAGGGGAACACCGGGGAGCTGTTTTTT. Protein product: CAISEPIKGNTGELFF.

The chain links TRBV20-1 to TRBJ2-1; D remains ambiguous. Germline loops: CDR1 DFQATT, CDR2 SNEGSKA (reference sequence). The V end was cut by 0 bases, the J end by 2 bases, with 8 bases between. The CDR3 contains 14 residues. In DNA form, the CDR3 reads TGCAGTGCTAGAGACGGAGACCCCTACAATGAGCAGTTCTTC. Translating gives CSARDGDPYNEQFF.

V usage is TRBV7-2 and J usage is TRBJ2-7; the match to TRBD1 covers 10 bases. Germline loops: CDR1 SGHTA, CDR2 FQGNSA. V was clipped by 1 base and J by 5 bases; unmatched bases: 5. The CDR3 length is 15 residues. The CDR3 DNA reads TGTGCCAGCAGCTTAGTTGGGACAGGGGTCAACGAGCAGTACTTC. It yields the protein CASSLVGTGVNEQYF.

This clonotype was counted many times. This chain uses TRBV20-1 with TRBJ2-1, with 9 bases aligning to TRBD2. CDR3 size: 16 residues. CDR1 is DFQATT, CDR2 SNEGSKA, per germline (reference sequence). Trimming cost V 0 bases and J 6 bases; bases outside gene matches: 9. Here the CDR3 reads CSARDAGTSPFNEQFF. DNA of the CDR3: TGCAGTGCTAGAGATGCCGGGACTAGCCCCTTCAATGAGCAGTTCTTC.

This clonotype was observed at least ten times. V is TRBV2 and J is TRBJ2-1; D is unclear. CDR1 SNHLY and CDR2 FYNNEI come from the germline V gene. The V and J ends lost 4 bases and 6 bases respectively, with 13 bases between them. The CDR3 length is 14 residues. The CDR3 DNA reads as TGTGCCAGCAGTGTTAGAATTCTCGCCAATGAGCAGTTCTTC. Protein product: CASSVRILANEQFF.

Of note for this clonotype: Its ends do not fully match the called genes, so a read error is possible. CDR3 DNA sequence: TGTACCAGCTCACCACTTCGCGGGAGCGCCTACAATGAGCAGTTCTTC. This gives the protein CTSSPLRGSAYNEQFF. The gene calls are TRBV18 and TRBJ2-1; 7 bases agree with TRBD2. The germline V gene encodes CDR1 KGHSH and CDR2 LQKENI. This CDR3 contains 16 residues.

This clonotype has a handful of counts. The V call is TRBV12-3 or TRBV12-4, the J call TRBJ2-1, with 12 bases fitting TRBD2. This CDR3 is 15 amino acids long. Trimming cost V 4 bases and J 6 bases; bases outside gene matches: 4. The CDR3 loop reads CASSWTSGIVNEQFF. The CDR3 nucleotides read TGTGCCAGCAGTTGGACTAGCGGGATTGTCAATGAGCAGTTCTTC.

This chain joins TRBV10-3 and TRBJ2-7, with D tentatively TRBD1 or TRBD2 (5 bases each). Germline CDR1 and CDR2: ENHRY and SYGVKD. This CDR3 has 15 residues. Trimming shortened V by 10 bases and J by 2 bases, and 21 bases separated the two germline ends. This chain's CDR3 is CATQNRDELPYEQYF. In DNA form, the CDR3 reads TGTGCCACGCAAAACCGGGACGAACTACCCTACGAGCAGTACTTC.

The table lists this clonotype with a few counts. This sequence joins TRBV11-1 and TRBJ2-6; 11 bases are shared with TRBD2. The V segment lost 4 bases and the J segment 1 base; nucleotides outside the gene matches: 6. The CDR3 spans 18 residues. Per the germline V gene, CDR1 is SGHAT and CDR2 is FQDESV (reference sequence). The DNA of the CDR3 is TGTGCCAGCAGCTATGGACTAGCGGGTACTTCTGGGGCCAACGTCCTGACTTTC. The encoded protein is CASSYGLAGTSGANVLTF.

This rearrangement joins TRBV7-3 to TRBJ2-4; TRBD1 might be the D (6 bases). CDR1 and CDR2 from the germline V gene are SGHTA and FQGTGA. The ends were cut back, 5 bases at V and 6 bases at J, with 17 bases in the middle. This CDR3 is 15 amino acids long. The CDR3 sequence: CASSPPTTGGNIQYF. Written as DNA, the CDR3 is TGTGCCAGCAGCCCCCCTACGACAGGAGGAAACATTCAGTACTTC.

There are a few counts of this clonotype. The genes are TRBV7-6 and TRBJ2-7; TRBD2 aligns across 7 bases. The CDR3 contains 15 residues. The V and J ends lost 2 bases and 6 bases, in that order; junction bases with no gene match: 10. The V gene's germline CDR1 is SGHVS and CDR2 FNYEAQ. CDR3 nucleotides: TGTGCCAGCAGCTTATTGGTGGCGGGAGAAGGCGAGCAGTACTTC. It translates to CASSLLVAGEGEQYF.